The rows below give T cell receptor beta chains drawn from one sample of a study of blood T cells in healthy people across ages. MiXCR was run by TCRdb on the 5' RACE reads, yielding one entry per CDR3 protein. The profile covers roughly 410,000 distinct CDR3 sequences, with about 55% appearing a single time and under 65% taken by the ten largest. The specimen was blood. The receptors were sampled from a man aged 60 to 75 in good health. Each CDR3 is given with its conserved first and last residue. The order of the fields is CDR3 protein, J gene, clone size, V gene. Clone sizes are given selectively: once, few, many, or a class where the clone is expanded.

CASQRDLTYEQYF | TRBJ2-7 | NA | TRBV6-2/TRBV6-3
CASSLGRGTRGYTF | TRBJ1-2 | few | TRBV12-3/TRBV12-4
CAGTRLTEQYF | TRBJ2-7 | NA | TRBV30
CASSLEGREPYNEQFF | TRBJ2-1 | once | TRBV5-1
CASSLLQGASYTDTQYF | TRBJ2-3 | few | TRBV27
CAISEPTGQYEQYF | TRBJ2-7 | NA | TRBV10-3
CSAGDSNSPLHF | TRBJ1-6 | NA | TRBV20-1
CASSAEGRGYGYTF | TRBJ1-2 | NA | TRBV9
CASSLRRWTSGRTDTQYF | TRBJ2-3 | NA | TRBV7-2
CPTPVRASTDTQYF | TRBJ2-3 | NA | TRBV21-1
CASSDVGVEQYF | TRBJ2-7 | NA | TRBV25-1
CSAGWWETQYF | TRBJ2-5 | NA | TRBV20-1
CASSREGSRSQYF | TRBJ2-5 | few | TRBV11-2
CASSRLAGGFHYNEQFF | TRBJ2-1 | NA | TRBV27
CASSLGEQQYF | TRBJ2-7 | NA | TRBV7-2
CSVGGARTSTDTQYF | TRBJ2-3 | NA | TRBV29-1
CASSPARPGARGSLYEQYF | TRBJ2-7 | NA | TRBV18
CASRTGWGTDTQYF | TRBJ2-3 | many | TRBV7-2
CASSGGTGGGEKLFF | TRBJ1-4 | NA | TRBV5-1